Following are 4 T cell receptor beta chains from one sample sequenced in a study of response to subunit inactivated influenza vaccine. Via MiXCR, TCRdb re-called the RT-PCR reads, giving one row per CDR3 protein. The sample carries approximately 530,000 distinct CDR3 sequences, 10% to 15% recorded once. Material: PBMCs from blood, obtained more than 35 days after vaccination. These receptors originate from a man over 45 who received an inactivated influenza vaccine.

This clonotype was detected many times. CDR3 amino acids: CASSQDAHGGNTIYF. In DNA, the CDR3 is TGCGCCAGCAGCCAAGATGCCCATGGAGGAAACACCATATATTTT. J is TRBJ1-3 and V is TRBV4-3; no clear D gene. Germline V gene sequence: CDR1 LGHNA, CDR2 YSLEER. The V and J ends lost 0 bases and 4 bases respectively, with 10 bases between them. The CDR3 length is 15 residues.

The chain carries TRBV4-3 and TRBJ2-3; 8 bases fit TRBD2. This CDR3 comprises 15 residues. Per the germline V gene, CDR1 is LGHNA and CDR2 is YSLEER. Unmatched junction bases numbered 3, after V lost 0 bases and J lost 4 bases. The CDR3 sequence is CASSQDLTSADTQYF. In nucleotides, the CDR3 is TGCGCCAGCAGCCAAGATTTGACTAGCGCAGATACGCAGTATTTT.

This clonotype was seen only a few times. J is TRBJ2-1 and V is TRBV10-3, with a weak D call TRBD1 (5 bases). The CDR3 extends over 13 amino acids. V lost 10 bases to trimming and J lost 8 bases, with 18 bases between them. CDR1 and CDR2 from the germline V gene are ENHRY and SYGVKD. CDR3 coding DNA: TGTGCCACCGCTCCCCTTGGGGCCGATGAGCAGTTCTTC. Its translation: CATAPLGADEQFF.

This chain connects TRBV15 to TRBJ2-7, with D perhaps TRBD1 (6 bases). V lost 0 bases and J 3 bases, leaving 6 bases between the germline ends. Germline loops: CDR1 LNHNV, CDR2 YYDKDF (reference sequence). The CDR3 has 13 residues. The CDR3 DNA reads TGTGCCACCAGCAGAGAACAGGGCTACGAGCAGTACTTC. Translation: CATSREQGYEQYF.